These 18 T cell receptor beta chains were sequenced from one sample in a study of T cell changes during pregnancy in multiple sclerosis. Assay used: immunoSEQ multiplex PCR; TCRdb lists only in-frame clones, some missing. The sample has tens of thousands of clones; over 85% are singletons. Sample: peripheral blood, taken in the second trimester of pregnancy. The source is a female donor in good health, enrolled as a control in a pregnancy study.

The chain recombines TRBV2 with TRBJ1-5; a weak D match, TRBD1 (5 bases). Germline V gene sequence: CDR1 SNHLY, CDR2 FYNNEI. V was clipped by 6 bases and J by 2 bases, with 20 bases between them. The CDR3 runs 17 residues. The CDR3 loop is CASRPQGALRGNQPQHF. DNA for the CDR3: TGTGCCAGCAGGCCTCAGGGTGCGCTACGCGGCAATCAGCCCCAGCATTTT. The full variable domain, rest sourced from reference TRBV2 and TRBJ1-5, is EPEVTQTPSHQVTQMGQEVILRCVPISNHLYFYWYRQILGQKVEFLVSFYNNEISEKSEIFDDQFSVERPDGSNFTLKIRSTKLEDSAMYFCASRPQGALRGNQPQHFGDGTRLSIL.

The chain uses TRBV11-2 and TRBJ1-2; 9 bases line up with TRBD1. CDR1 is SGHAT and CDR2 is FQNNGV in the germline V gene. V lost 5 bases and J lost 4; bases outside the gene matches: 5. The CDR3 covers 14 residues. DNA for the CDR3: TGTGCCAGCAGCGTACAGGGGGCCATCTATGGCTACACCTTC. Translation gives CASSVQGAIYGYTF.

This clone was seen a single time. The chain couples TRBV6-5 to TRBJ1-2; the D gene is possibly TRBD1 (6 bases). Trimming shortened V by 5 bases and J by 4 bases, and 11 bases separated the two germline ends. Per germline, CDR1 MNHEY and CDR2 SVGAGI. The CDR3 loop spans 13 amino acids. The CDR3 here is CASSRDKSYGYTF. DNA for the CDR3: TGTGCCAGCAGTCGGGACAAATCCTATGGCTACACCTTC.

In DNA form, the CDR3 reads TGTGCCAGTAGTACCGGACTAGCAGGGAGATCGACCCAGTACTTC. Protein product: CASSTGLAGRSTQYF. This sequence joins TRBV19 and TRBJ2-5, with 8 bases fitting TRBD2. Germline V gives CDR1 LNHDA, CDR2 SQIVND (reference sequence). V lost 4 bases and J lost 7; bases outside the gene matches: 11. There are 15 residues in the CDR3.

The chain recombines TRBV19 with TRBJ1-1, with D tentatively TRBD1 (5 bases). Trimming cost V 6 bases and J 4 bases, with 15 bases left between them. The germline gives CDR1 LNHDA, CDR2 SQIVND (reference sequence). The CDR3 is 14 amino acids. CDR3: CASSQKGFSTEAFF. The CDR3 nucleotides read TGTGCCAGTAGCCAAAAGGGGTTCAGCACTGAAGCTTTCTTT.

V and J are TRBV30 and TRBJ1-2, with TRBD1 matching over 10 bases. The germline CDR1 and CDR2 sequences are GTSNPN and SVGIG (reference sequence). V shed 2 bases and J 6 bases; nucleotides not matched to a gene: 9. The CDR3 has 15 residues. CDR3 sequence (DNA): TGTGCCTGGAGTAATTATGTGGGACAGGGGAATGGCTACACCTTC. Its translation: CAWSNYVGQGNGYTF.

The chain combines TRBV4-3 with TRBJ2-4; 7 bases are shared with TRBD1. Trimming at V came to 0 bases and at J to 9 bases, leaving 2 bases not matched to a gene. Germline values: CDR1 LGHNA, CDR2 YSLEER. The CDR3 has 13 residues. In nucleotides, the CDR3 is TGCGCCAGCAGCCAAGATCCAGGGGGCATTCAGTACTTC. Its translation is CASSQDPGGIQYF.

The rearrangement links TRBV7-9 to TRBJ1-1, with TRBD1 matching 10 bases. CDR3 length equals 15 residues. V dropped 3 bases and J dropped 4; count of bases not matched to a gene: 5. CDR1 is SEHNR, CDR2 FQNEAQ, per germline (reference sequence). The CDR3 bases are TGTGCCAGCAGCTTTACGGGACAGGGGACCACTGAAGCTTTCTTT. Its translation: CASSFTGQGTTEAFF.

The chain links TRBV10-2 to TRBJ1-4; TRBD1 matches at 7 bases. This CDR3 comprises 16 residues. The germline V gene encodes CDR1 WSHSY and CDR2 SAAADI. V lost 7 bases and J lost 4; bases outside the gene matches: 12. CDR3 coding DNA: TGCGCCAGCAAAAATGGACAGGCACTAATTAATGAAAAACTGTTTTTT. Its translation: CASKNGQALINEKLFF.

V and J are TRBV6-5 and TRBJ2-7; the D gene is possibly TRBD2 (7 bases). Trimming shortened V by 2 bases and J by 5 bases, and 13 bases separated the two germline ends. Germline CDR1 and CDR2: MNHEY and SVGAGI. The length of the CDR3 is 14 residues. In DNA, the CDR3 is TGTGCCAGCAGTTACATTTCGGGGGGCGACGAGCAGTACTTC. It yields the protein CASSYISGGDEQYF.

The gene calls are TRBV19 and TRBJ1-6; D is ambiguous. This CDR3 is 14 amino acids long. Germline CDR1 reads LNHDA; CDR2 reads SQIVND (reference sequence). V was pared by 3 bases and J by 10 bases, with 13 bases between. CDR3 nucleotide sequence: TGTGCCAGTAGTATGAGACGAGGTGGGTCACCCCTCCACTTT. It yields the protein CASSMRRGGSPLHF.

This clone occurred once. This chain links TRBV2 with TRBJ2-5; 10 nucleotides agree with TRBD1. The ends lost 6 bases at V and 5 bases at J; junction bases unmatched: 3. This CDR3 is 13 amino acids long. The V gene's germline CDR1 is SNHLY and CDR2 FYNNEI. The chain's CDR3 is CASSMGQGETQYF. CDR3 coding DNA: TGTGCCAGCAGCATGGGACAGGGGGAGACCCAGTACTTC.

The V gene is TRBV7-8, the J gene TRBJ2-7; no clear D gene. Germline lookup yields CDR1 SGHVS and CDR2 FQNEAQ. V was shortened by 2 bases and J by 5 bases, with 10 bases between the two germline ends. The CDR3 loop spans 13 amino acids. Written as DNA, the CDR3 is TGTGCCAGCAGCTTATATCGAGCCAACGAGCAGTACTTC. Residues: CASSLYRANEQYF.

V and J are TRBV7-2 and TRBJ1-1; D is ambiguous. V was shortened by 7 bases and J by 1 base, with 10 bases between the two germline ends. Germline lookup yields CDR1 SGHTA and CDR2 FQGNSA. This CDR3 is 13 amino acids long. The CDR3 DNA sequence: TGTGCCAGCATAGGCTACAGGAACACTGAAGCTTTCTTT. Protein product: CASIGYRNTEAFF.

The chain combines TRBV27 with TRBJ1-6, with unresolved D. Germline V gives CDR1 MNHEY, CDR2 SMNVEV (reference sequence). This CDR3 spans 16 amino acids. Trimming pared 7 bases from V and 7 bases from J, leaving 20 bases between. The CDR3 here is CASTIGSLGGNSPLHF. CDR3 bases: TGTGCCAGCACTATAGGGTCCCTGGGAGGAAATTCACCCCTCCACTTT.

The chain is built from TRBV5-4 and TRBJ1-2, with 8 nucleotides matching TRBD1. Unmatched junction bases numbered 10, after V lost 4 bases and J lost 5 bases. Germline V lookup: CDR1 SGHNT, CDR2 YYREEE (reference sequence). This CDR3 is built from 15 residues. CDR3 sequence (DNA): TGTGCCAGCAGCCTACAGGGGGTGAGGGGGTATGGCTACACCTTC. This encodes CASSLQGVRGYGYTF.

The chain is built from TRBV5-4 and TRBJ2-2; D remains unclear. CDR1 is SGHNT and CDR2 is YYREEE in the germline V gene (reference sequence). Trimming shortened V by 1 base and J by 3 bases, and 10 bases separated the two germline ends. CDR3 size: 15 residues. The CDR3: CASSLQSSDTGELFF. The CDR3 DNA follows: TGTGCCAGCAGCTTGCAGTCGTCAGACACCGGGGAGCTGTTTTTT.

V is TRBV6-5 and J is TRBJ1-1, with 8 bases identical to TRBD1. Germline trimming cut 5 bases from V and 3 bases from J; bases unmatched to any gene: 8. Germline values: CDR1 MNHEY, CDR2 SVGAGI. CDR3 length equals 15 residues. The CDR3 region is CASSQGTGSDTEAFF. The CDR3 DNA is TGTGCCAGCAGTCAAGGGACAGGTAGCGACACTGAAGCTTTCTTT.